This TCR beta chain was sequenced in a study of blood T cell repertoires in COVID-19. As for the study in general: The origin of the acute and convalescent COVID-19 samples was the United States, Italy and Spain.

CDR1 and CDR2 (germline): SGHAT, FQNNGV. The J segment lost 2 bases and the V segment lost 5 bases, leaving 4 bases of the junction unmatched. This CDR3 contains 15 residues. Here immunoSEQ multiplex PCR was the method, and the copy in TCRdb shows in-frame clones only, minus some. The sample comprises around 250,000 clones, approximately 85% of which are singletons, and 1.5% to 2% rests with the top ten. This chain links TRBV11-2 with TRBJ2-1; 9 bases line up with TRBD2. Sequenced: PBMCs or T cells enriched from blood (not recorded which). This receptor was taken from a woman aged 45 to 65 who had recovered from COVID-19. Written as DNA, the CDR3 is TGTGCCAGCAGCAGATTAGCGGGAGCCTACAATGAGCAGTTCTTC. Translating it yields CASSRLAGAYNEQFF.